The rows below give T cell receptor beta chains drawn from one sample of a study of regulatory T cells in long-lasting Graves disease. TCRdb ran MiXCR on the multiplex PCR reads and lists one entry per CDR3 protein. The profile shows roughly 700,000 distinct CDR3 sequences, about 30% of them singletons. The sequencing here drew on peripheral blood mononuclear cells (PBMCs), taken when the disease was refractory, from a patient treated with antithyroid drugs. These receptors were taken from a female donor with Graves disease. Each CDR3 is given with its conserved first and last residue. D genes are given only for firm matches. Part of the rows lack a size; the others show once, few, many or a class for expanded clones.

clone size,J gene,V gene,D gene,CDR3 protein,CDR3 DNA
-,TRBJ1-5,TRBV5-1,-,CASSASGAGSAYNQPQHF,TGCGCCAGCAGCGCGTCGGGGGCCGGGTCGGCCTACAATCAGCCCCAGCATTTT
-,TRBJ1-1,TRBV20-1,-,CSARDMGGGQYTEAFF,TGCAGTGCTAGAGATATGGGGGGGGGACAATACACTGAAGCTTTCTTT
-,TRBJ1-5,TRBV28,-,CASSVGGEQPQHF,TGTGCCAGCAGTGTGGGGGGCGAACAGCCCCAGCATTTT
few,TRBJ2-7,TRBV28,-,CASSFWDLGGRGSYEQYF,TGTGCCAGCAGTTTTTGGGATTTAGGGGGGAGAGGGTCCTACGAGCAGTACTTC
few,TRBJ2-5,TRBV2,TRBD1,CASSEAISLGQGAPTETQYF,TGTGCCAGCAGTGAAGCTATAAGTTTAGGACAGGGGGCCCCCACGGAGACCCAGTACTTC
many,TRBJ1-4,TRBV2,TRBD1,CASTGQGWEKLFF,TGTGCCAGCACAGGACAGGGCTGGGAAAAACTGTTTTTT
few,TRBJ1-1,TRBV20-1,-,CSASRAVNTEAFF,TGCAGTGCTAGCAGGGCGGTGAACACTGAAGCTTTCTTT
-,TRBJ2-7,TRBV5-1,TRBD1,CASTKRTGSYEQYF,TGCGCCAGCACCAAAAGGACAGGGTCGTACGAGCAGTACTTC
few,TRBJ2-5,TRBV20-1,-,CSAPMTGEETQYF,TGCAGTGCTCCGATGACGGGGGAAGAGACCCAGTACTTC
-,TRBJ1-2,TRBV18,-,CASSPLPGGRDYGYTF,TGTGCCAGCTCCCCTCTCCCTGGGGGCAGGGACTATGGCTACACCTTC
many,TRBJ1-6,TRBV28,TRBD1,CATRTGSRSYNSPLHF,TGTGCCACCCGGACAGGGTCGAGGTCCTATAATTCACCCCTCCACTTT
-,TRBJ1-4,TRBV29-1,-,CSVAGGRMEKLFF,TGCAGCGTTGCGGGGGGGCGGATGGAAAAACTGTTTTTT
-,TRBJ1-6,TRBV25-1,TRBD1,CASRDRGSNSPLHF,TGTGCCAGCAGGGACAGGGGGTCTAATTCACCCCTCCACTTT
many,TRBJ2-7,TRBV27,TRBD2,CASGIFSGSAYEQYF,TGTGCCAGCGGTATATTTAGCGGGAGCGCCTACGAGCAGTACTTC
many,TRBJ2-5,TRBV11-2,-,CASSLDRGVQETQYF,TGTGCCAGCAGCTTAGATAGGGGGGTCCAAGAGACCCAGTACTTC
few,TRBJ1-1,TRBV11-2,-,CASSLVGGPLSNTEAFF,TGTGCCAGCAGCTTAGTTGGCGGGCCCCTATCAAACACTGAAGCTTTCTTT
few,TRBJ1-5,TRBV30,-,CAGQSVGRNQPQHF,TGTGCCGGACAATCCGTGGGACGCAATCAGCCCCAGCATTTT
few,TRBJ1-1,TRBV28,TRBD1,CASSIRDRVGTEAFF,TGTGCCAGCAGTATCCGGGACAGAGTGGGTACTGAAGCTTTCTTT
many,TRBJ2-2,TRBV20-1,-,CSAKGQGYTGELFF,TGCAGTGCAAAGGGGCAGGGATACACCGGGGAGCTGTTTTTT
many,TRBJ2-5,TRBV6-1,TRBD2,CASSDDISGRRQETQYF,TGTGCCAGCAGTGACGATATTAGCGGGAGGCGACAAGAGACCCAGTACTTC
-,TRBJ1-2,TRBV12-3/TRBV12-4,-,CASSWRGDGYTF,TGTGCCAGCAGTTGGAGGGGGGATGGCTACACCTTC
many,TRBJ2-7,TRBV9,-,CASSVRQEAAEQYF,TGTGCCAGCAGCGTGCGCCAGGAAGCGGCCGAGCAGTACTTC
-,TRBJ2-5,TRBV20-1,TRBD2,CSARPRGGPETQYF,TGCAGTGCTCGGCCGAGGGGAGGGCCAGAGACCCAGTACTTC
once,TRBJ1-6,TRBV28,-,CASSPIPTTGNNSYNSPLRF,TGTGCCAGCAGTCCCATCCCTACAACAGGGAATAATTCCTATAATTCACCCCTCCGCTTT
-,TRBJ2-7,TRBV6-1,TRBD2,CASSEYSGGTYEQYF,TGTGCCAGCAGTGAATATAGCGGGGGGACCTACGAGCAGTACTTC
-,TRBJ1-1,TRBV7-2,-,CASSSITGMNTEAFF,TGTGCCAGCAGCTCGATTACAGGGATGAACACTGAAGCTTTCTTT
-,TRBJ1-2,TRBV24-1,-,CATSDGTHYGYTF,TGTGCCACCAGTGATGGGACTCACTATGGCTACACCTTC
-,TRBJ1-5,TRBV6-2/TRBV6-3,-,CASSYSLEAQHF,TGTGCCAGCAGTTACTCGTTGGAAGCCCAGCATTTT
many,TRBJ2-5,TRBV19,-,CASSISGETQYF,TGTGCCAGTAGTATATCGGGAGAGACCCAGTACTTC
-,TRBJ2-5,TRBV12-3/TRBV12-4,TRBD2,CASSLALGSSGAQETQYF,TGTGCCAGCAGTTTAGCGCTTGGGTCTAGCGGGGCCCAAGAGACCCAGTACTTC
-,TRBJ1-6,TRBV30,TRBD1,CAWRLTGVGNPPLHF,TGTGCCTGGAGATTAACAGGGGTCGGGAATCCACCCCTCCACTTT
-,TRBJ1-6,TRBV20-1,TRBD1,CSATRGRADNSPLHF,TGCAGTGCAACCAGGGGGCGCGCGGATAATTCACCCCTCCACTTT
few,TRBJ2-5,TRBV7-3,TRBD1,CASSLSGTGVETQYF,TGTGCCAGCAGCTTATCGGGGACAGGCGTTGAGACCCAGTACTTC
few,TRBJ1-1,TRBV27,TRBD1,CASSLYRGGDTEAFF,TGTGCCAGCAGTTTATACAGGGGTGGGGACACTGAAGCTTTCTTT
once,TRBJ1-1,TRBV7-2,-,CASSLVLAPAFF,TGTGCCAGCAGCTTAGTCTTGGCCCCAGCTTTCTTT
-,TRBJ2-4,TRBV10-1,TRBD2,CASIHTSGREGAKNIQYF,TGCGCCAGCATCCACACTAGCGGGAGGGAAGGAGCCAAAAACATTCAGTACTTC
few,TRBJ1-5,TRBV30,TRBD1,CAWSKGQVNQPQHF,TGTGCCTGGAGTAAGGGACAGGTGAATCAGCCCCAGCATTTT
many,TRBJ1-5,TRBV12-3/TRBV12-4,-,CASDLHSNQPQHF,TGTGCCAGCGACCTTCACAGCAATCAGCCCCAGCATTTT
-,TRBJ2-7,TRBV28,-,CASSSCLVHYEQYF,TGTGCCAGCAGTTCATGCCTAGTCCACTACGAGCAGTACTTC
few,TRBJ1-5,TRBV20-1,-,CSARLGGGPVQPQHF,TGCAGTGCTAGATTGGGGGGGGGCCCGGTTCAGCCCCAGCATTTT
few,TRBJ1-1,TRBV6-4,-,CASCSRAGNTEAFF,TGTGCCAGTTGCTCCAGGGCGGGTAACACTGAAGCTTTCTTT
few,TRBJ2-4,TRBV28,TRBD1,CASSRRTGGIIQYF,TGTGCCAGCAGTCGACGGACAGGGGGTATCATTCAGTACTTC
-,TRBJ2-5,TRBV3-1,TRBD2,CATKYALAGVGQETQYF,TGTGCCACCAAGTACGCTCTAGCGGGAGTAGGACAAGAGACCCAGTACTTC
many,TRBJ1-3,TRBV12-3/TRBV12-4,TRBD1,CASSSIRTGGPGNTIYF,TGTGCCAGCAGTTCGATTCGGACAGGGGGCCCTGGAAACACCATATATTTT
-,TRBJ1-2,TRBV6-1,-,CASSEDGGSYGYTF,TGTGCCAGCAGTGAAGACGGGGGCTCTTATGGCTACACCTTC
-,TRBJ2-7,TRBV5-1,TRBD2,CASSSPTGGYEQYF,TGCGCCAGCAGCTCACCGACGGGGGGCTACGAGCAGTACTTC
many,TRBJ1-5,TRBV6-1,-,CASSALMGRINQPQHF,TGTGCCAGCAGTGCCTTGATGGGGAGGATCAATCAGCCCCAGCATTTT
-,TRBJ1-1,TRBV19,TRBD1,CASSQLPGQSNTEAFF,TGTGCCAGTAGTCAGCTTCCGGGACAGTCGAACACTGAAGCTTTCTTT